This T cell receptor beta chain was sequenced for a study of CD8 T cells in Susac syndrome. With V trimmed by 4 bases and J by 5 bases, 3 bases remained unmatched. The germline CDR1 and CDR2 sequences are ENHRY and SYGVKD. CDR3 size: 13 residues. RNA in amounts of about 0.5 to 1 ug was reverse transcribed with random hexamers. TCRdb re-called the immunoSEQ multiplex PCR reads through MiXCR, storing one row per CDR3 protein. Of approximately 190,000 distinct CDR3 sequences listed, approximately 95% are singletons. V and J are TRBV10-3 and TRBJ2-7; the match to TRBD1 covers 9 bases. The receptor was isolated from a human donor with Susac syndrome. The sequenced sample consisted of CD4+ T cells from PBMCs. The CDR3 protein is CAISGDRVDEQYF. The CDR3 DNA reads TGTGCCATCAGTGGGGACAGGGTGGACGAGCAGTACTTC.